These 5 T cell receptor beta chains originate from one sample sequenced in a study of shared clonotypes between healthy human individuals. Clones were read by immunoSEQ multiplex PCR, and TCRdb kept only the in-frame ones, dropping some. Counted here are some 89,000 clones, 67% occurring once; the ten biggest clones make up roughly 43%. The sample was memory CD8+ T cells sorted from blood. Subset indicated: CD45RO+ cells pooled with CCR7-negative TemRA cells. The receptor set was obtained from a young man in good health.

The rearrangement links TRBV7-2 to TRBJ2-5; maybe TRBD2 (6 bases). V lost 5 bases and J 11 bases, leaving 18 bases between the germline ends. Germline V lookup: CDR1 SGHTA, CDR2 FQGNSA. The CDR3 length is 13 residues. The DNA for the CDR3 is TGTGCCAGCAGCGGGACCGGGGGTTGGGAGCAGTACTTC. It yields the protein CASSGTGGWEQYF.

The chain employs TRBV11-2 and TRBJ1-2; D remains ambiguous. CDR1 is SGHAT, CDR2 FQNNGV, per germline. V lost 5 bases and J lost 8, with 24 bases in between. This CDR3 region has 16 residues. This chain's CDR3 is CASSANLEAEGGGYTF. DNA of the CDR3: TGTGCCAGCAGCGCGAACCTGGAGGCTGAGGGTGGAGGCTACACCTTC. The full variable domain, its missing parts supplied by reference TRBV11-2 and TRBJ1-2, is EAGVAQSPRYKIIEKRQSVAFWCNPISGHATLYWYQQILGQGPKLLIQFQNNGVVDDSQLPKDRFSAERLKGVDSTLKIQPAKLEDSAVYLCASSANLEAEGGGYTFGSGTRLTVV.

V and J are TRBV7-9 and TRBJ1-3; TRBD1 matches at 7 bases. From germline, CDR1 is SEHNR and CDR2 FQNEAQ (reference sequence). Trimming took 5 bases from V and 2 from J; bases not matched to a gene: 3. The CDR3 runs to 14 residues. DNA for the CDR3: TGTGCCAGCAGCAACGACAGGGCTGGAAACACCATATATTTT. It specifies CASSNDRAGNTIYF.

J is TRBJ1-2 and V is TRBV28, with a tentative D call TRBD1 (5 bases). CDR1 and CDR2 (germline): MDHEN, SYDVKM. This CDR3 comprises 11 residues. In nucleotides, the CDR3 is TGTGCTTGCGGCAGGGACTATGGCTACACCTTC. Its protein product is CACGRDYGYTF.

V is TRBV5-4 and J is TRBJ1-1, with D uncertain. This CDR3 has 15 residues. The germline V gene has CDR1 SGHNT and CDR2 YYREEE (reference sequence). The V gene lost 0 bases and the J gene lost 3 bases, with 12 bases spanning the gap. This CDR3 is CASSLEGRRYTEAFF. As DNA, the CDR3 is TGTGCCAGCAGCTTGGAAGGCAGGCGGTACACTGAAGCTTTCTTT.